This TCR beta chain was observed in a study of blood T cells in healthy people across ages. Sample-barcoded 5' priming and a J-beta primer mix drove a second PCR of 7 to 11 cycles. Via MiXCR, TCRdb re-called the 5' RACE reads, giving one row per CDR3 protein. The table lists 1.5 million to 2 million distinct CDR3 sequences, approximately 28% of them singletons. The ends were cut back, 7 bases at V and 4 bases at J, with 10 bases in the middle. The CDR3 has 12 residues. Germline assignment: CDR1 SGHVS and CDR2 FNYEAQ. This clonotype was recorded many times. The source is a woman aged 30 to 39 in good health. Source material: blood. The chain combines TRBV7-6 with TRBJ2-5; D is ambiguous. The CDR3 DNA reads TGTGCCAGCACCCTCGGCGGAGAGACCCAGTACTTC. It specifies CASTLGGETQYF.